These 23 T cell receptor beta chains were sequenced from one sample in a study of cytomegalovirus exposure and HLA in healthy donors. The PCR employed 60 Vbeta primers together with 13 Jbeta primers. TCRdb's copy holds only in-frame clones and misses some; the assay was immunoSEQ multiplex PCR. This sample has some 91,000 clones; 86% occur once, and the top ten carry 8% to 10%. Material: PBMCs. The receptors originated from a man under 40 in good health and CMV-seropositive.

The chain recombines TRBV6-4 with TRBJ2-3, with TRBD2 as a possible D gene (5 bases). Trimming pared 3 bases from V and 3 bases from J, leaving 10 bases between. Germline CDR1 is MRHNA and CDR2 is SNTAGT. The CDR3 loop spans 14 amino acids. In DNA form, the CDR3 reads TGTGCCAGCAGTGAAGGACTGTCTACAGATACGCAGTATTTT. Its protein is CASSEGLSTDTQYF.

This chain joins TRBV7-9 and TRBJ1-1, with 7 bases lining up with TRBD1. The germline CDR1 and CDR2 sequences are SEHNR and FQNEAQ (reference sequence). This CDR3 has 14 residues. Losses at the gene ends were 4 bases for V and 4 bases for J; bases not matched to a gene: 6. This CDR3 is CASSSLTGFTEAFF. CDR3 nucleotides: TGTGCCAGCAGCTCATTGACAGGGTTCACTGAAGCTTTCTTT.

The J gene is TRBJ1-4, the V gene TRBV29-1, with D unresolved. Trimming stripped 4 bases from V and 8 bases from J, with 11 bases between. Germline CDR1 SQVTM, CDR2 ANQGSEA. The length of the CDR3 is 12 residues. CDR3 residues: CSVGGGVEKLFF. In DNA form, the CDR3 reads TGCAGCGTTGGTGGCGGAGTAGAAAAACTGTTTTTT.

This CDR3 is CASSFRLAGSTDTQYF. DNA for the CDR3: TGTGCCAGCAGCTTCCGTCTAGCGGGAAGCACAGATACGCAGTATTTT. The chain uses TRBV5-6 and TRBJ2-3, with 9 bases fitting TRBD2. The germline gives CDR1 SGHDT, CDR2 YYEEEE. V was clipped by 2 bases and J by 0 bases; unmatched bases: 4. The CDR3 totals 16 residues.

V and J are TRBV5-4 and TRBJ1-2; D is unclear. The CDR3 has 15 residues. Germline CDR1 and CDR2: SGHNT and YYREEE (reference sequence). Between the trimmed V and J ends, which lost 0 bases and 1 base, there was a span of 10 bases. The CDR3 DNA is TGTGCCAGCAGCTTGGCCGCAGGAATTAACTATGGCTACACCTTC. Its protein is CASSLAAGINYGYTF.

The chain recombines TRBV7-6 with TRBJ1-1; TRBD1 matches 7 bases. The CDR3 totals 15 residues. Germline V CDR1 and CDR2: SGHVS, FNYEAQ. V lost 1 base to trimming and J lost 1 base; unmatched junction nucleotides: 3. In DNA form, the CDR3 reads TGTGCCAGCAGCTTAGTTAGGGGGCGGAACACTGAAGCTTTCTTT. It translates to CASSLVRGRNTEAFF.

This clone was detected only once. The rearrangement links TRBV7-9 to TRBJ1-1; TRBD1 is a possible D gene (6 bases). The germline V gene has CDR1 SEHNR and CDR2 FQNEAQ (reference sequence). This CDR3 has 14 amino acids. Trimming stripped 5 bases from V and 3 bases from J, with 13 bases between. The CDR3 loop reads CASSPSGGHTEAFF. CDR3 sequence (DNA): TGTGCCAGCAGCCCATCCGGGGGGCACACTGAAGCTTTCTTT.

The chain carries TRBV19 and TRBJ1-2; D perhaps matches TRBD1 (6 bases). CDR1 and CDR2 from the germline V gene are LNHDA and SQIVND (reference sequence). V lost 7 bases and J lost 4, with 19 bases in between. CDR3 length: 15 residues. CDR3 sequence: CASIPSGGLIYGYTF. CDR3 bases: TGTGCCAGTATCCCCTCCGGGGGGCTCATCTATGGCTACACCTTC. The full variable domain, completed using reference TRBV19 and TRBJ1-2, is DGGITQSPKYLFRKEGQNVTLSCEQNLNHDAMYWYRQDPGQGLRLIYYSQIVNDFQKGDIAEGYSVSREKKESFPLTVTSAQKNPTAFYLCASIPSGGLIYGYTFGSGTRLTVV.

As DNA, the CDR3 is TGTGCCAGCAGTTCCGGGACAGTGCAAGAGACCCAGTACTTC. Its protein product is CASSSGTVQETQYF. J is TRBJ2-5 and V is TRBV28; 7 bases match TRBD1. V shed 4 bases, J shed 2 bases, and the junction held 4 bases outside the gene matches. Germline CDR1 reads MDHEN; CDR2 reads SYDVKM. CDR3 size: 14 residues.

V gene TRBV6-1 combines with J gene TRBJ2-1; tentative D call: TRBD2 (5 bases). There are 14 residues in the CDR3. The germline V and J ends were trimmed by 1 base and 4 bases, with 8 bases remaining between them. Germline assignment: CDR1 MNHNS and CDR2 SASEGT. The DNA for the CDR3 is TGTGCCAGCAGTGAAGTCGGCGGGTACAATGAGCAGTTCTTC. The encoded protein is CASSEVGGYNEQFF.

The CDR3 loop is CASGLGLAGPNEQFF. CDR3 nucleotide sequence: TGTGCCAGTGGGCTGGGACTAGCGGGACCCAATGAGCAGTTCTTC. The chain employs TRBV7-9 and TRBJ2-1, with 13 bases matching TRBD2. Germline V CDR1 and CDR2: SEHNR, FQNEAQ (reference sequence). V shed 9 bases, J shed 6 bases, and the junction held 8 bases outside the gene matches. This CDR3 spans 15 amino acids.

V gene TRBV5-1 combines with J gene TRBJ1-1, with TRBD1 matching 8 bases. The CDR3 extends over 18 amino acids. J gave up 1 base and V 0 bases, and 11 bases lay outside the gene matches. Germline lookup yields CDR1 SGHRS and CDR2 YFSETQ. DNA of the CDR3: TGCGCCAGCAGCTTGGCCCTTAGGGGACAGGTACAGAACACTGAAGCTTTCTTT. Its translation is CASSLALRGQVQNTEAFF.

On this clone itself: The junction and the germline gene differ at one end; a read error may be behind it. The chain couples TRBV10-3 to TRBJ2-1, with 10 bases matching TRBD2. Per germline, CDR1 ENHRY and CDR2 SYGVKD. The CDR3 spans 15 residues. The DNA of the CDR3 is TGTGCCACCAGTTGGAAAAGCGGGAGGGCGAATGAGCAGTTCTTC. Amino acid sequence: CATSWKSGRANEQFF.

This chain connects TRBV5-4 to TRBJ2-7; 7 bases map to TRBD1. This CDR3 contains 16 residues. With V trimmed by 4 bases and J by 1 base, 11 bases remained unmatched. Germline-derived CDR1 and CDR2 are SGHNT and YYREEE (reference sequence). The CDR3 spells CASSPNLGGASYEQYF. The CDR3 nucleotides read TGTGCCAGCAGCCCCAATCTAGGGGGCGCTTCCTACGAGCAGTACTTC.

There are a few counts of this clone. The gene calls are TRBV7-8 and TRBJ1-3; no clear D. Trimming cost V 1 base and J 3 bases, with 7 bases left between them. Germline V gives CDR1 SGHVS, CDR2 FQNEAQ. There are 14 residues in the CDR3. The CDR3 is CASSLGRFGNTIYF. CDR3 coding DNA: TGTGCCAGCAGCTTAGGGAGGTTTGGAAACACCATATATTTT. Filled out from reference TRBV7-8 and TRBJ1-3, the complete variable domain reads GAGVSQSPRYKVAKRGQDVALRCDPISGHVSLFWYQQALGQGPEFLTYFQNEAQLDKSGLPSDRFFAERPEGSVSTLKIQRTQQEDSAVYLCASSLGRFGNTIYFGEGSWLTVV.

V usage is TRBV7-9 and J usage is TRBJ1-4, with 7 bases matching TRBD1. The length of the CDR3 is 14 residues. Germline V gives CDR1 SEHNR, CDR2 FQNEAQ (reference sequence). Unmatched junction bases numbered 5, after V lost 2 bases and J lost 8 bases. The DNA of the CDR3 is TGTGCCAGCAGCTTAAGAGGGGGCGGAGAAAAACTGTTTTTT. This gives the protein CASSLRGGGEKLFF.

This chain connects TRBV10-1 to TRBJ2-7; D gene ambiguous. V was cut by 6 bases and J by 1 base, with 7 bases left in between. CDR3 length equals 12 residues. CDR1 WNHNN and CDR2 SYGVQD come from the germline V gene (reference sequence). In DNA form, the CDR3 reads TGCGCCAGCAGGGGCCCGTCCTACGAGCAGTACTTC. Protein sequence: CASRGPSYEQYF.

The V gene is TRBV5-6, the J gene TRBJ2-7, with D maybe TRBD2 (5 bases). CDR1 is SGHDT and CDR2 is YYEEEE in the germline V gene. This CDR3 spans 14 amino acids. The V and J ends lost 2 bases and 6 bases respectively, with 15 bases between them. CDR3 DNA sequence: TGTGCCAGCAGCTTCCGGGTCGAGGGCAGCGAGCAGTACTTC. Translated: CASSFRVEGSEQYF.

The chain uses TRBV27 and TRBJ2-7; 9 bases agree with TRBD2. V shed 4 bases, J shed 0 bases, and the junction held 7 bases outside the gene matches. CDR1 is MNHEY and CDR2 is SMNVEV in the germline V gene (reference sequence). The length of the CDR3 is 16 residues. The CDR3 nucleotides are TGTGCCAGCAGTTGGCGGGGGGGCAGGAGCTCCTACGAGCAGTACTTC. Translating gives CASSWRGGRSSYEQYF.

This chain links TRBV5-8 with TRBJ2-7; D remains unclear. V lost 5 bases, J lost 3 bases, and 12 bases lay in between. CDR1 is SGHTS and CDR2 is YDEGEE in the germline V gene. The CDR3 runs to 13 residues. The CDR3 region is CASSSRMYYEQYF. CDR3 nucleotides: TGTGCCAGCAGTTCGAGGATGTACTACGAGCAGTACTTC.

This rearrangement joins TRBV7-2 to TRBJ1-5; D is unresolved. CDR3 length equals 13 residues. The V gene's germline CDR1 is SGHTA and CDR2 FQGNSA. The V and J ends lost 2 bases and 6 bases respectively, with 8 bases between them. DNA of the CDR3: TGTGCCAGCAGCTTAACATTCCTTCAGCCCCAGCATTTT. Encoded protein: CASSLTFLQPQHF.

The chain recombines TRBV10-1 with TRBJ2-7; TRBD1 might be the D (5 bases). The CDR3 is 12 amino acids. Germline lookup yields CDR1 WNHNN and CDR2 SYGVQD (reference sequence). V lost 2 bases and J 9 bases, leaving 11 bases between the germline ends. The CDR3: CASSETDQGQYF. The DNA for the CDR3 is TGCGCCAGCAGTGAGACCGACCAGGGGCAGTACTTC.

J is TRBJ2-3 and V is TRBV5-1, with D perhaps matching TRBD1 (6 bases). The CDR3 has 17 amino acids. Germline V gene lookup returns CDR1 SGHRS and CDR2 YFSETQ. The V end was cut by 0 bases, the J end by 3 bases, with 17 bases between. CDR3 protein: CASSLGLAGAQTDTQYF. The CDR3 DNA is TGCGCCAGCAGCTTGGGCCTAGCAGGGGCCCAAACAGATACGCAGTATTTT.